One sample yielded the 10 T cell receptor beta chains listed below, sequenced in a study of T cell responses to AZD1222 COVID-19 vaccine. Using immunoSEQ multiplex PCR, the repertoire was profiled, and TCRdb retains in-frame clones only, with some absent. The sample holds approximately 72,000 clones; around 89% are singletons and the top ten take 28%. The sequencing used peripheral blood, collected 28 days after the second AZD1222 dose. These receptors came from an adult who received the AZD1222 COVID-19 vaccine.

A single count supports this clone. The chain has TRBV5-1 and TRBJ1-1, with D perhaps TRBD1 (6 bases). V lost 5 bases to trimming and J lost 3 bases, with 14 bases between them. Germline V gene lookup returns CDR1 SGHRS and CDR2 YFSETQ. The CDR3 extends over 14 amino acids. CDR3 region: CASSTEEGDTEAFF. The DNA of the CDR3 is TGCGCCAGCAGTACTGAAGAGGGGGACACTGAAGCTTTCTTT.

This rearrangement joins TRBV27 to TRBJ2-5; 12 bases are shared with TRBD2. Germline V gene sequence: CDR1 MNHEY, CDR2 SMNVEV (reference sequence). V shed 10 bases and J 2 bases; nucleotides not matched to a gene: 11. The CDR3 has 16 residues. The CDR3, as DNA: TGTGCCACCTCACCGAGGGGACTAGCGGGTCAAGAGACCCAGTACTTC. This gives the protein CATSPRGLAGQETQYF.

The V gene is TRBV6-5, the J gene TRBJ2-3, with 8 positions matching TRBD1. There are 14 residues in the CDR3. Germline CDR1 MNHEY, CDR2 SVGAGI. J gave up 2 bases and V 7 bases, and 5 bases lay outside the gene matches. The CDR3 sequence: CASILDRDTDTQYF. CDR3 bases: TGTGCCAGCATTCTGGACAGGGACACAGATACGCAGTATTTT.

The V gene is TRBV11-2, the J gene TRBJ2-5, with D possibly TRBD2 on 7 matching bases. V was trimmed by 4 bases and J by 5 bases, leaving 14 bases between them. This CDR3 region has 14 residues. The germline V gene encodes CDR1 SGHAT and CDR2 FQNNGV. The CDR3 region is CASSYRGGPETQYF. CDR3 bases: TGTGCCAGCAGCTATAGGGGGGGACCGGAGACCCAGTACTTC.

V is TRBV5-5 and J is TRBJ2-1; D not certain. This CDR3 spans 14 amino acids. Germline V lookup: CDR1 SGHKS, CDR2 YYEKEE (reference sequence). The V end lost 2 bases, the J end lost 2 bases, and 8 bases lay between the germline ends. CDR3 DNA: TGTGCCAGCAGCTTTGCGGTGGCCTACAATGAGCAGTTCTTC. This codes for CASSFAVAYNEQFF.

This chain links TRBV19 with TRBJ2-2; D unclear. Trimming removed 10 bases at V and 0 bases at J, with 9 bases between. This CDR3 has 13 residues. Germline CDR1 reads LNHDA; CDR2 reads SQIVND (reference sequence). The CDR3 reads CATWGANTGELFF. The CDR3 nucleotides read TGTGCCACTTGGGGTGCGAACACCGGGGAGCTGTTTTTT.

The rearrangement uses TRBV9 and TRBJ2-2; the match to TRBD2 covers 7 bases. CDR3 length: 15 amino acids. V shed 2 bases, J shed 3 bases, and the junction held 4 bases outside the gene matches. From germline, CDR1 is SGDLS and CDR2 YYNGEE. CDR3 nucleotides: TGTGCCAGCAGCGTTAGGCTAGCGGACACCGGGGAGCTGTTTTTT. This sequence encodes CASSVRLADTGELFF.

The chain joins TRBV6-1 to TRBJ1-1; no reliable D call. Trimming pared 2 bases from V and 7 bases from J, leaving 5 bases between. CDR1 and CDR2 (germline): MNHNS, SASEGT. The length of the CDR3 is 11 residues. The CDR3 region is CASSELGEAFF. The CDR3 DNA follows: TGTGCCAGCAGTGAACTCGGTGAAGCTTTCTTT.

CDR3 nucleotide sequence: TGTGCCAGCAGCGTTCAAGACAGGGCCTTCACAGATACGCAGTATTTT. Its translation is CASSVQDRAFTDTQYF. The chain carries TRBV9 and TRBJ2-3, with 7 bases aligning to TRBD1. Germline V gene sequence: CDR1 SGDLS, CDR2 YYNGEE. The CDR3 length is 16 residues. Trimming took 2 bases from V and 2 from J; bases not matched to a gene: 8. Full variable domain (rest looked up from reference TRBV9 and TRBJ2-3): DSGVTQTPKHLITATGQRVTLRCSPRSGDLSVYWYQQSLDQGLQFLIQYYNGEERAKGNILERFSAQQFPDLHSELNLSSLELGDSALYFCASSVQDRAFTDTQYFGPGTRLTVL.

The rearrangement links TRBV5-6 to TRBJ2-7; D unresolved. The length of the CDR3 is 13 residues. The V end was cut by 6 bases, the J end by 1 base, with 11 bases between. The germline gives CDR1 SGHDT, CDR2 YYEEEE. The CDR3 DNA reads as TGTGCCAGCACCCCGACTCCTTCCTACGAGCAGTACTTC. Translation gives CASTPTPSYEQYF.